The source of this TCR beta chain is a study of cytomegalovirus exposure and HLA in healthy donors. With 60 Vbeta and 13 Jbeta primers, the PCR was carried out. TCRdb keeps only in-frame clones here, not all; method: immunoSEQ multiplex PCR. The data contain approximately 110,000 clones, around 77% of them singletons. There are a few counts of this clone. This CDR3 is 14 amino acids long. V lost 1 base and J lost 2, with 10 bases in between. Germline-derived CDR1 and CDR2 are SGHRS and YFSETQ. Sequenced: PBMCs. This TCR derives from a woman in her thirties or forties in good health and CMV-seropositive. The V call is TRBV5-1, the J call TRBJ2-7, with D possibly TRBD1 on 5 matching bases. As DNA, the CDR3 is TGCGCCAGCAGCTTGTGGGGCACAACCTACGAGCAGTACTTC. It yields the protein CASSLWGTTYEQYF.